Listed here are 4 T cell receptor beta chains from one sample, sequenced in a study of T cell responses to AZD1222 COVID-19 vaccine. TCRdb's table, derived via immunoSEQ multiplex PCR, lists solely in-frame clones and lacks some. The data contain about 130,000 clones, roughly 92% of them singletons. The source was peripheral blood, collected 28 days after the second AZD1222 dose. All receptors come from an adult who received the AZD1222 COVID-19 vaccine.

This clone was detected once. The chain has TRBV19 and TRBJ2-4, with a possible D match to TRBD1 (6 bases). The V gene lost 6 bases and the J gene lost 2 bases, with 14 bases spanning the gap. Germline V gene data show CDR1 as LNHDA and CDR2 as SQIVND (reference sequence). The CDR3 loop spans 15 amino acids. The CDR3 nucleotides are TGTGCCAGTAGCCCCAGGGGCGAGACCAAAAACATTCAGTACTTC. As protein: CASSPRGETKNIQYF.

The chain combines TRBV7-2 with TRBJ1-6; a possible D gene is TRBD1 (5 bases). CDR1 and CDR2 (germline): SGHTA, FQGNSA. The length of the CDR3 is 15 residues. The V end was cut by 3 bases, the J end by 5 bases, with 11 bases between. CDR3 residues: CASSLVGRNNSPLHF. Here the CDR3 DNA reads TGTGCCAGCAGCTTGGTGGGACGGAATAATTCACCCCTCCACTTT.

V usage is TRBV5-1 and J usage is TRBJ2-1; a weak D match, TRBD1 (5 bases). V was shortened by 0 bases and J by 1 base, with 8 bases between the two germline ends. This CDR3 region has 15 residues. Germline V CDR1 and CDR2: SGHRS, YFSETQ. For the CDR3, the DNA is TGCGCCAGCAGCTTGGATAGGGGTTCCTACAATGAGCAGTTCTTC. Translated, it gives CASSLDRGSYNEQFF.

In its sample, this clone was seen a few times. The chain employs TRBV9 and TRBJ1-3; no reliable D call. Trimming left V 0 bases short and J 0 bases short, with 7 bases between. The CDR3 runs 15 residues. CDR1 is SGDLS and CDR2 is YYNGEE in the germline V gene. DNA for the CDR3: TGTGCCAGCAGCGTAGCCGATCACTCTGGAAACACCATATATTTT. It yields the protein CASSVADHSGNTIYF.